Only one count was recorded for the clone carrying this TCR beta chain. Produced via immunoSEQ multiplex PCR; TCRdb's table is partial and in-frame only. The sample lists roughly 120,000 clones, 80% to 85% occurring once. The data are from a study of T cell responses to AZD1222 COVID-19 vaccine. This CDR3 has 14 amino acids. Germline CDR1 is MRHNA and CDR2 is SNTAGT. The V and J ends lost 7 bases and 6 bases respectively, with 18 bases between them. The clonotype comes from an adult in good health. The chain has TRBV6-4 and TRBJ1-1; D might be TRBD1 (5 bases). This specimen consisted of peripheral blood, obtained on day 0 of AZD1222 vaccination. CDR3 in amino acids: CASMRDGADSEAFF. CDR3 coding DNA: TGTGCCAGCATGAGGGACGGAGCTGACTCTGAAGCTTTCTTT.